The source of this TCR beta chain is a study of cytotoxic CD8 clonotypes in ibrutinib-treated CLL. Study overall: Included were 10 to 12 relapsed/refractory and about 15 treatment-naive patients, of whom around 17 were IGHV unmutated. Samples yielded averages of 200,000 to 300,000 productive templates and more than 90,000 productive rearrangements.

Germline trimming cut 6 bases from V and 4 bases from J; bases unmatched to any gene: 4. Germline V gives CDR1 MNHGY, CDR2 SAAAGT. The CDR3 spans 14 residues. T cells were sequenced at a targeted depth of 1 in 200,000 to 1 in 1 million. The data were produced by immunoSEQ multiplex PCR, yet TCRdb's version contains in-frame clones alone and is incomplete. The repertoire holds around 60,000 clones, around 68% seen once, with 35% to 55% in the top ten. Sequenced material: PBMCs, taken after 12 months of ibrutinib treatment. The source is a human donor with chronic lymphocytic leukemia. The chain joins TRBV6-8 to TRBJ2-2, with 8 bases matching TRBD2. The CDR3 DNA follows: TGTGCCAGCAGCCCGAGCGGGGGCACCGGGGAGCTGTTTTTT. Translation gives CASSPSGGTGELFF.